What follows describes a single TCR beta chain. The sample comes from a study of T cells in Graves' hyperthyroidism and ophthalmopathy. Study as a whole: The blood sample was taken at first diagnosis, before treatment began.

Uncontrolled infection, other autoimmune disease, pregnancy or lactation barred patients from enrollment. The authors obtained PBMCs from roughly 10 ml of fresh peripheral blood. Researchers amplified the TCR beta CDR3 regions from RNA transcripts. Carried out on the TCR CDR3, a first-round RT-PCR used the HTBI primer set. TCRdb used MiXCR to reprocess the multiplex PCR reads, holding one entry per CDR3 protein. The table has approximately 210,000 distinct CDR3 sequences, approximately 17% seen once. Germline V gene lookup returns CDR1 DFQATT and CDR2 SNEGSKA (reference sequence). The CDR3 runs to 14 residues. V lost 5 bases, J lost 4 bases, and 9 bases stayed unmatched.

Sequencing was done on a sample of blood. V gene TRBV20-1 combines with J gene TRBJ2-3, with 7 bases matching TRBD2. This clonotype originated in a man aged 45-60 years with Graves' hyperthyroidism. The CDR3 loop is CSAPGLTGSDTQYF. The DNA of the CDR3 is TGCAGTGCTCCGGGACTAACGGGCTCAGATACGCAGTATTTT.